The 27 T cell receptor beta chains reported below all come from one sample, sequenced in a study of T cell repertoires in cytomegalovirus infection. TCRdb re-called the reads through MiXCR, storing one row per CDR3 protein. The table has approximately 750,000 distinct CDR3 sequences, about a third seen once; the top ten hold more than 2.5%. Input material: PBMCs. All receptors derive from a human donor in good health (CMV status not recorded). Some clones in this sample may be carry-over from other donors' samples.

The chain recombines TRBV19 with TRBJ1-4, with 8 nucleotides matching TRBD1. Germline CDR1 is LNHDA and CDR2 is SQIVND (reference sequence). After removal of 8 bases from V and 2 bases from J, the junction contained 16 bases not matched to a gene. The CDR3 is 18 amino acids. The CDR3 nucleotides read TGTGCCAGTCAAGGTACCAGGGGGCGGTCAGCGACTAATGAAAAACTGTTTTTT. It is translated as CASQGTRGRSATNEKLFF. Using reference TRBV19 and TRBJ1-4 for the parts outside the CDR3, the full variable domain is DGGITQSPKYLFRKEGQNVTLSCEQNLNHDAMYWYRQDPGQGLRLIYYSQIVNDFQKGDIAEGYSVSREKKESFPLTVTSAQKNPTAFYLCASQGTRGRSATNEKLFFGSGTQLSVL.

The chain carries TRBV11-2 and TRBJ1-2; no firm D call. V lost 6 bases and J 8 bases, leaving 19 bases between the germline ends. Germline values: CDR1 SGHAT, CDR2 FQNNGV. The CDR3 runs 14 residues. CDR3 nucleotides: TGTGCCAGCAGATTACCCCCTCGGAAGTACGGCTACACCTTC. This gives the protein CASRLPPRKYGYTF. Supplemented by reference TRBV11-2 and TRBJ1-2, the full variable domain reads EAGVAQSPRYKIIEKRQSVAFWCNPISGHATLYWYQQILGQGPKLLIQFQNNGVVDDSQLPKDRFSAERLKGVDSTLKIQPAKLEDSAVYLCASRLPPRKYGYTFGSGTRLTVV.

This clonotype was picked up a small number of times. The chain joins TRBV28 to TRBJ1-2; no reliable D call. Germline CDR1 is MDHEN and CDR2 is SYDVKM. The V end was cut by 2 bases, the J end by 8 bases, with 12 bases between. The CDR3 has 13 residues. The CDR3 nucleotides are TGTGCCAGCAGTTTAGGCCTTTTTGTCGGCTACACCTTC. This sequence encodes CASSLGLFVGYTF.

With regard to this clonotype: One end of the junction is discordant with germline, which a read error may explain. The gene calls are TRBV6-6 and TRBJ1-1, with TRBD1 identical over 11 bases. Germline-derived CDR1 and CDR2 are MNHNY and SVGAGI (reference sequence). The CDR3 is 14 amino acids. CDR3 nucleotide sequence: TGTGCCCGCAGTTTGGACAGGGGGCGGACTGAAGCTTTCTTT. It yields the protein CARSLDRGRTEAFF.

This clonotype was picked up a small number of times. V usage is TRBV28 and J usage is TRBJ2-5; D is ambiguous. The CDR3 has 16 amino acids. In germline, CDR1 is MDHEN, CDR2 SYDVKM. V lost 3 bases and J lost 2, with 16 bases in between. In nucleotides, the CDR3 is TGTGCCAGCAGTTTGCCCCTAAGGCAGCTACAAGAGACCCAGTACTTC. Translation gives CASSLPLRQLQETQYF.

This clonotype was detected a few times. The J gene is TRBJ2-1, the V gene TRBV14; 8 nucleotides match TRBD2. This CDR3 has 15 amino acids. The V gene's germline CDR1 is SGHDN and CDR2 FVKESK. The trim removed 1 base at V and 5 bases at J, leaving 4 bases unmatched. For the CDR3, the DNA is TGTGCCAGCAGCCAAGTATCGGGGGGGGACAATGAGCAGTTCTTC. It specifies CASSQVSGGDNEQFF.

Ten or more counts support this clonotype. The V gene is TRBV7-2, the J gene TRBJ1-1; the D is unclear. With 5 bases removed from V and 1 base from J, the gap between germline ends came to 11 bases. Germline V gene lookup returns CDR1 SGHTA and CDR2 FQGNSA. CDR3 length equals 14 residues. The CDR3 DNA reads TGTGCCAGCAGCCCCTCTGCGGGGAACACTGAAGCTTTCTTT. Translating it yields CASSPSAGNTEAFF. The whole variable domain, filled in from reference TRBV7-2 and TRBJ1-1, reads GAGVSQSPSNKVTEKGKDVELRCDPISGHTALYWYRQSLGQGLEFLIYFQGNSAPDKSGLPSDRFSAERTGGSVSTLTIQRTQQEDSAVYLCASSPSAGNTEAFFGQGTRLTVV.

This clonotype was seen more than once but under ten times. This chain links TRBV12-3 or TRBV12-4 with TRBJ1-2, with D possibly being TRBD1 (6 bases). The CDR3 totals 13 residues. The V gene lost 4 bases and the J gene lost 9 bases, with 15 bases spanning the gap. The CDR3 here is CASSSAGQRSYTF. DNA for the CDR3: TGTGCCAGCAGTTCGGCCGGACAGCGGAGCTACACCTTC.

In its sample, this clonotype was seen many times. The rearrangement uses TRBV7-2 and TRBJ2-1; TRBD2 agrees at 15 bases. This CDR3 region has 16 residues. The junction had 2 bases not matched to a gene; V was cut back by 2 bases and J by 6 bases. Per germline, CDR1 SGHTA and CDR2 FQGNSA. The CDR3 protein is CASSLRTSGGGNEQFF. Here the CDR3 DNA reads TGTGCCAGCAGCTTACGGACTAGCGGGGGGGGCAATGAGCAGTTCTTC. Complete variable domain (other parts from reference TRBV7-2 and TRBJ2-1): GAGVSQSPSNKVTEKGKDVELRCDPISGHTALYWYRQSLGQGLEFLIYFQGNSAPDKSGLPSDRFSAERTGGSVSTLTIQRTQQEDSAVYLCASSLRTSGGGNEQFFGPGTRLTVL.

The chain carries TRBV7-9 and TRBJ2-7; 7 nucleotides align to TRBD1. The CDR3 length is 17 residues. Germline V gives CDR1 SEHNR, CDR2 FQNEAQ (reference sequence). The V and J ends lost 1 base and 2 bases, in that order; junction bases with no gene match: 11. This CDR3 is CASSLGDRVLGAYEQYF. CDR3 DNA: TGTGCCAGCAGCTTAGGAGACAGGGTATTAGGGGCCTACGAGCAGTACTTC.

DNA of the CDR3: TGTGCCAGCAGTTACAATCTACTAGCGGGTACCTACAATGAGCAGTTCTTC. It specifies CASSYNLLAGTYNEQFF. This rearrangement joins TRBV6-6 to TRBJ2-1, with 9 nucleotides matching TRBD2. Germline assignment: CDR1 MNHNY and CDR2 SVGAGI (reference sequence). This CDR3 is 17 amino acids long. Unmatched junction bases numbered 7, after V lost 2 bases and J lost 2 bases.

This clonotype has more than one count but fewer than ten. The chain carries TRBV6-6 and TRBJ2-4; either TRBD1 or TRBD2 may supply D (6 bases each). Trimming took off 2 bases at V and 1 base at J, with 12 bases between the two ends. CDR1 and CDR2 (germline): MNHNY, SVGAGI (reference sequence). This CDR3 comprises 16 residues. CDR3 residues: CASSYGGRKAKNIQYF. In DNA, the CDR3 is TGTGCCAGCAGTTACGGGGGGCGTAAGGCCAAAAACATTCAGTACTTC.

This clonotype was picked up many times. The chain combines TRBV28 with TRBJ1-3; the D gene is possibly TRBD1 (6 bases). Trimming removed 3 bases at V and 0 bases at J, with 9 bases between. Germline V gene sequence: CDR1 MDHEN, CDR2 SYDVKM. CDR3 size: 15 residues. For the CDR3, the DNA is TGTGCCAGCAGTTTCACAGGGAGCTCTGGAAACACCATATATTTT. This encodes CASSFTGSSGNTIYF. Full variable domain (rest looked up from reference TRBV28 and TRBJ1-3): DVKVTQSSRYLVKRTGEKVFLECVQDMDHENMFWYRQDPGLGLRLIYFSYDVKMKEKGDIPEGYSVSREKKERFSLILESASTNQTSMYLCASSFTGSSGNTIYFGEGSWLTVV.

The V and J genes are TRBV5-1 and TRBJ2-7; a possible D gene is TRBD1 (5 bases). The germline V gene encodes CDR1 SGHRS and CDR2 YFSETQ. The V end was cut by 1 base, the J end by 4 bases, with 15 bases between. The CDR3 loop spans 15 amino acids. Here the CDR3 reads CASSLYQGSIYEQYF. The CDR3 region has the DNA TGCGCCAGCAGCTTGTACCAGGGCAGCATTTACGAGCAGTACTTC. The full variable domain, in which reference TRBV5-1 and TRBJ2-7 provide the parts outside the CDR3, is KAGVTQTPRYLIKTRGQQVTLSCSPISGHRSVSWYQQTPGQGLQFLFEYFSETQRNKGNFPGRFSGRQFSNSRSEMNVSTLELGDSALYLCASSLYQGSIYEQYFGPGTRLTVT.

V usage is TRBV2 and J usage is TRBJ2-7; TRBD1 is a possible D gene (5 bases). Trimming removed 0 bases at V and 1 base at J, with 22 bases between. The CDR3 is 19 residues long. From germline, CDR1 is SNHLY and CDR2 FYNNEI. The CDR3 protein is CASSEAGGATRTGSYEQYF. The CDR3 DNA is TGTGCCAGCAGTGAAGCAGGCGGCGCAACACGAACAGGTTCCTACGAGCAGTACTTC.

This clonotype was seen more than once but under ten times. The CDR3 reads CASSLSRARTVAKNIQYF. CDR3 nucleotides: TGTGCCAGCAGTTTGTCCCGCGCTCGGACGGTAGCCAAAAACATTCAGTACTTC. V is TRBV28 and J is TRBJ2-4; D gene ambiguous. The germline gives CDR1 MDHEN, CDR2 SYDVKM. The CDR3 consists of 18 residues. Trimming removed 3 bases from V and 0 bases from J, with 18 bases in between.

DNA for the CDR3: TGTGCCAGCAAGGGTGACACTGAAGCTTTCTTT. Translated: CASKGDTEAFF. The chain combines TRBV28 with TRBJ1-1; D is unclear. The CDR3 sequence is 11 residues long. Trimming removed 7 bases from V and 3 bases from J, with 6 bases in between. Germline V gives CDR1 MDHEN, CDR2 SYDVKM.

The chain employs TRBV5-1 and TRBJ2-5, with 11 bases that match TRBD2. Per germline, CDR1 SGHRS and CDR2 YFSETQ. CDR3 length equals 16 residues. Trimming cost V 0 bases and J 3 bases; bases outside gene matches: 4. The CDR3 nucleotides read TGCGCCAGCAGCTTGGGTAGCGGGGGGGCTGAAGAGACCCAGTACTTC. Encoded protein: CASSLGSGGAEETQYF.

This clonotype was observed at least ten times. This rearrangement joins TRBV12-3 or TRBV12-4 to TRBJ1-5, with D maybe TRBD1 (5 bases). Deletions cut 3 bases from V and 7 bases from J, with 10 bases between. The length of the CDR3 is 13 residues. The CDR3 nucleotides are TGTGCCAGCAGTTTTTGGGGGGACCAGCCCCAGCATTTT. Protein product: CASSFWGDQPQHF.

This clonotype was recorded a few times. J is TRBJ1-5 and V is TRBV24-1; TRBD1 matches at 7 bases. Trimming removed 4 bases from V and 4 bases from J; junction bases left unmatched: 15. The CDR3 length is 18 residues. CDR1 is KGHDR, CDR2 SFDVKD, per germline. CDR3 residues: CATSDPTGFGLKNQPQHF. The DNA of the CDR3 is TGTGCCACCAGTGACCCGACAGGGTTTGGCCTCAAAAATCAGCCCCAGCATTTT.

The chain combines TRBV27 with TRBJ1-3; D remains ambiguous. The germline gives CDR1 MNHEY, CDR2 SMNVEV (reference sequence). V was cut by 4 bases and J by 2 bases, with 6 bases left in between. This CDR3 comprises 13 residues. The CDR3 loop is CASSYSAGNTIYF. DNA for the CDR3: TGTGCCAGCAGTTATTCCGCTGGAAACACCATATATTTT.

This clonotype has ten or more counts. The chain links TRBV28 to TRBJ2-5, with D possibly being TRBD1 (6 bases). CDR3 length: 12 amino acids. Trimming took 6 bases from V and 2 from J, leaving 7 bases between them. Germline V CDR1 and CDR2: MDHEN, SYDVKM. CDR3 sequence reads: CASRDRQETQYF. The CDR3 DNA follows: TGTGCCAGCAGGGACAGACAAGAGACCCAGTACTTC.

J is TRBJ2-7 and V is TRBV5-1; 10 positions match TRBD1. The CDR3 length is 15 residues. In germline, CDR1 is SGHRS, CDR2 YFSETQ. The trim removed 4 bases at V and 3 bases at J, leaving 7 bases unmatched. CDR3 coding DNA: TGCGCCAGCAGCGCCGGGACAGGGGTTATCTACGAGCAGTACTTC. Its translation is CASSAGTGVIYEQYF.

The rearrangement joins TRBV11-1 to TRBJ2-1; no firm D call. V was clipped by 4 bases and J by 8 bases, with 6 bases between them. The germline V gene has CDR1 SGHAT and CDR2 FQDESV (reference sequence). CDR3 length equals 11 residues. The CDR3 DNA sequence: TGTGCCAGCAGCTCGGGCCATGAGCAGTTCTTC. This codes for CASSSGHEQFF.

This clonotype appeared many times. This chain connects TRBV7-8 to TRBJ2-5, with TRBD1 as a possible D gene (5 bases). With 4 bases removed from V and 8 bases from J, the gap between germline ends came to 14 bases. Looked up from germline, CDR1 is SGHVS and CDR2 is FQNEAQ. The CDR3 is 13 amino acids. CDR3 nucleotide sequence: TGTGCCAGCAGCTCAGGAGTTAGGGGTACCCAGTACTTC. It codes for CASSSGVRGTQYF. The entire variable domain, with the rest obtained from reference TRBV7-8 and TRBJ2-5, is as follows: GAGVSQSPRYKVAKRGQDVALRCDPISGHVSLFWYQQALGQGPEFLTYFQNEAQLDKSGLPSDRFFAERPEGSVSTLKIQRTQQEDSAVYLCASSSGVRGTQYFGPGTRLLVL.

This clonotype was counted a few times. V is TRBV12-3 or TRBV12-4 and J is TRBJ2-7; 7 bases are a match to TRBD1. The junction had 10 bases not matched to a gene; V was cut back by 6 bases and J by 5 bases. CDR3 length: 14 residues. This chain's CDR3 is CASSRSDRVHEQYF. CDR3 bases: TGTGCCAGCAGCCGATCCGACAGGGTCCACGAGCAGTACTTC.

CDR3 protein: CSARARGTNYEQYF. The DNA of the CDR3 is TGCAGTGCTAGAGCAAGAGGGACGAACTACGAGCAGTACTTC. The chain employs TRBV20-1 and TRBJ2-7; D may be TRBD1 or TRBD2 (5 bases each). CDR1 and CDR2 (germline): DFQATT, SNEGSKA (reference sequence). The CDR3 has 14 residues. V lost 1 base to trimming and J lost 3 bases, with 13 bases between them.